What follows describes a single T cell receptor beta chain. Its antigen remains unidentified. Every patient relapsed after autologous stem cell transplantation, and brentuximab vedotin exposure varied. CD8+ T cell isolation from thawed PBMCs was performed by magnetic negative selection. Best response was recorded as complete response, partial response or progressive disease. CDR1 is SGHDT and CDR2 is YYEEEE in the germline V gene. Trimming removed 1 base at V and 9 bases at J, with 5 bases between. The CDR3 extends over 11 amino acids. The method was immunoSEQ multiplex PCR; TCRdb's version includes in-frame clones alone and lacks a portion of them. This table has around 13,000 clones, 79% appearing once. These data originate in a study of PD-1 blockade in classical Hodgkin lymphoma. General observations from the study: Only CD4+ TCR diversity, not CD8+, had risen significantly by C4D1. The drivers behind the repertoire differences, possibly disease activity or prior therapy, remain undefined.

Here the sequenced sample was CD8+ T cells from blood, taken at baseline. This chain connects TRBV5-6 to TRBJ2-1; D is unresolved. The receptor was derived from a human donor with classical Hodgkin lymphoma. DNA of the CDR3: TGTGCCAGCAGCTTGACACTTGAGCAGTTCTTC. Its translation: CASSLTLEQFF.